These 27 T cell receptor beta chains originate from one sample sequenced in a study of cytomegalovirus exposure and HLA in healthy donors. The PCR ran on 60 Vbeta and 13 Jbeta primers. Assay: immunoSEQ multiplex PCR; the TCRdb copy retains only in-frame clones and omits some. The table lists tens of thousands of clones, roughly 78% of them singletons. The sequencing input was PBMCs. These receptor sequences come from a man in his forties in good health and CMV-seronegative.

The table lists this clone with a count of one. CDR3 coding DNA: TGTGCCAGCAGCCCTGGACAGAGGGGAAAGGAGACCCAGTACTTC. Its protein is CASSPGQRGKETQYF. V gene TRBV28 combines with J gene TRBJ2-5; tentative D call: TRBD1 (6 bases). The CDR3 runs to 15 residues. CDR1 is MDHEN, CDR2 SYDVKM, per germline. Trimming took 6 bases from V and 5 from J, leaving 19 bases between them.

About this clone itself: A junction end diverges from the germline sequence, so it may reflect a read error. The chain couples TRBV7-9 to TRBJ1-3; D is uncertain. Germline-derived CDR1 and CDR2 are SEHNR and FQNEAQ (reference sequence). This CDR3 region has 16 residues. The DNA of the CDR3 is TGTTCCAGCAGCTTATTGAAGAGAGACTCTGGAAACACCATATATTTT. Protein: CSSSLLKRDSGNTIYF.

This clone was observed at least ten times. CDR3 nucleotide sequence: TGTGCCAGCAGCAAACTAGCGGGGGAGTACAATGAGCAGTTCTTC. Its translation is CASSKLAGEYNEQFF. This chain connects TRBV6-4 to TRBJ2-1; 11 bases agree with TRBD2. Losses at the gene ends were 6 bases for V and 4 bases for J; bases not matched to a gene: 5. Germline lookup yields CDR1 MRHNA and CDR2 SNTAGT. CDR3 size: 15 residues.

This clone showed up just once. The CDR3 DNA follows: TGTGCCAGCTCCCTACAGGGGGACTATGGCTACACCTTC. Protein: CASSLQGDYGYTF. This chain uses TRBV18 with TRBJ1-2; 8 bases map to TRBD1. The CDR3 has 13 amino acids. V shed 6 bases, J shed 3 bases, and the junction held 3 bases outside the gene matches. The germline V gene has CDR1 KGHSH and CDR2 LQKENI.

The rearrangement joins TRBV5-4 to TRBJ2-1, with TRBD1 matching over 7 bases. The V gene end was trimmed by 4 bases and the J gene end by 6 bases; junction bases not matched to a gene: 10. CDR3 length: 15 residues. Germline-derived CDR1 and CDR2 are SGHNT and YYREEE (reference sequence). The CDR3 loop reads CASSRMRQGSNEQFF. The CDR3 bases are TGTGCCAGCAGCCGGATGAGACAGGGCAGCAATGAGCAGTTCTTC.

V is TRBV9 and J is TRBJ1-3; TRBD1 agrees at 9 bases. The CDR3 covers 16 residues. The germline CDR1 and CDR2 sequences are SGDLS and YYNGEE. With V trimmed by 0 bases and J by 4 bases, 5 bases remained unmatched. The CDR3 nucleotides read TGTGCCAGCAGCGTAGAACAGGGGGCGGCAGGAAACACCATATATTTT. Its protein is CASSVEQGAAGNTIYF.

J is TRBJ2-1 and V is TRBV10-1, with 9 bases matching TRBD2. The CDR3 contains 16 residues. V dropped 6 bases and J dropped 7; count of bases not matched to a gene: 13. Per germline, CDR1 WNHNN and CDR2 SYGVQD (reference sequence). The CDR3 loop reads CASSRGLAGAGNEQFF. The CDR3, as DNA: TGCGCCAGCAGCCGTGGTTTAGCGGGAGCGGGGAATGAGCAGTTCTTC.

The rearrangement joins TRBV28 to TRBJ2-3, with 7 bases that match TRBD2. J lost 2 bases, V lost 6 bases, and 11 bases had no gene match. This CDR3 is built from 16 residues. CDR1 and CDR2 (germline): MDHEN, SYDVKM. The CDR3 is CASRRGGSIFTDTQYF. DNA for the CDR3: TGTGCCAGCAGGAGGGGCGGGAGCATATTCACAGATACGCAGTATTTT.

The chain uses TRBV28 and TRBJ2-3; a weak D match, TRBD2 (7 bases). The CDR3 spans 16 residues. The V and J ends lost 5 bases and 3 bases respectively, with 18 bases between them. CDR1 is MDHEN, CDR2 SYDVKM, per germline. CDR3 in DNA: TGTGCCAGCAGTGGGGGGGCGGGTTTGGGTACAGATACGCAGTATTTT. Translated, it gives CASSGGAGLGTDTQYF.

This rearrangement joins TRBV25-1 to TRBJ2-2, with TRBD1 identical over 9 bases. Germline V gene sequence: CDR1 MGHDK, CDR2 SYGVNS. The CDR3 covers 16 residues. V lost 2 bases, J lost 6 bases, and 7 bases stayed unmatched. CDR3 protein: CASSERGTGWAGELFF. CDR3 in DNA: TGTGCCAGCAGTGAAAGGGGGACAGGGTGGGCCGGGGAGCTGTTTTTT.

The chain uses TRBV5-6 and TRBJ2-1; 10 bases map to TRBD1. CDR1 SGHDT and CDR2 YYEEEE come from the germline V gene. The CDR3 consists of 14 residues. V was clipped by 4 bases and J by 8 bases; unmatched bases: 6. The CDR3 DNA reads as TGTGCCAGCAGCGTCGGGACAGGGGAGTATGAGCAGTTCTTC. Amino acid sequence: CASSVGTGEYEQFF.

This sequence joins TRBV29-1 and TRBJ2-1, with D perhaps matching TRBD1 (6 bases). V was cut by 1 base and J by 4 bases, with 14 bases left in between. CDR1 and CDR2 from the germline V gene are SQVTM and ANQGSEA. The CDR3 runs to 15 residues. Here the CDR3 reads CSVEGKAGEYNEQFF. For the CDR3, the DNA is TGCAGCGTTGAAGGGAAAGCAGGGGAATACAATGAGCAGTTCTTC.

The chain combines TRBV6-6 with TRBJ2-5; D is undetermined. V lost 2 bases and J 4 bases, leaving 11 bases between the germline ends. The CDR3 consists of 14 residues. The germline gives CDR1 MNHNY, CDR2 SVGAGI (reference sequence). DNA of the CDR3: TGTGCCAGCAGTTACGAGGTAATCGGAGAGACCCAGTACTTC. Encoded protein: CASSYEVIGETQYF.

The V gene is TRBV4-1, the J gene TRBJ2-5; 10 nucleotides agree with TRBD1. The CDR3 extends over 15 amino acids. With 2 bases clipped from V and 11 bases from J, the junction kept 11 bases outside the gene matches. CDR1 and CDR2 from the germline V gene are MGHRA and YSYEKL. CDR3 in DNA: TGCGCCAGCAGCCAAAACTTGGGACAGGGGAGCAAGCAGTACTTC. It codes for CASSQNLGQGSKQYF.

This clone has only a few counts. This rearrangement joins TRBV19 to TRBJ2-6; 11 nucleotides match TRBD2. The germline V gene has CDR1 LNHDA and CDR2 SQIVND (reference sequence). CDR3 size: 17 residues. With V trimmed by 5 bases and J by 3 bases, 6 bases remained unmatched. The CDR3 nucleotides read TGTGCCAGTAGTTTTAGCGGGGGGGCCATTGGGGCCAACGTCCTGACTTTC. Translated: CASSFSGGAIGANVLTF.

This clone has a handful of counts. This chain uses TRBV6-5 with TRBJ2-2; 8 bases are shared with TRBD1. Trimming took 5 bases from V and 4 from J; bases not matched to a gene: 6. This CDR3 spans 15 amino acids. Germline V gives CDR1 MNHEY, CDR2 SVGAGI. The CDR3 sequence is CASSVNRGATGELFF. The CDR3 DNA sequence: TGTGCCAGCAGTGTGAACAGGGGGGCCACCGGGGAGCTGTTTTTT.

V gene TRBV5-5 combines with J gene TRBJ1-1, with a weak D call TRBD1 (6 bases). Germline-derived CDR1 and CDR2 are SGHKS and YYEKEE (reference sequence). The V end was cut by 9 bases, the J end by 7 bases, with 19 bases between. This CDR3 comprises 13 residues. This CDR3 is CATALGGQVEAFF. CDR3 in DNA: TGTGCCACCGCCCTCGGGGGGCAGGTTGAAGCTTTCTTT.

The chain is built from TRBV6-5 and TRBJ2-3, with D possibly TRBD1 on 5 matching bases. Per germline, CDR1 MNHEY and CDR2 SVGAGI. The CDR3 runs 16 residues. V was cut by 0 bases and J by 6 bases, with 16 bases left in between. The CDR3 DNA is TGTGCCAGCAGTTACTCGGCAGGGTTCCCTGAGGATACGCAGTATTTT. Residues: CASSYSAGFPEDTQYF.

The chain combines TRBV20-1 with TRBJ2-7; 7 bases line up with TRBD2. The germline gives CDR1 DFQATT, CDR2 SNEGSKA (reference sequence). This CDR3 is 11 amino acids long. V gave up 6 bases and J gave up 5 bases; unmatched junction bases: 4. The CDR3 is CSATREHEQYF. The CDR3 DNA is TGCAGTGCCACGCGGGAGCACGAGCAGTACTTC.

In its sample, this clone was seen a few times. CDR3 loop: CASRRDSLNTEAFF. The DNA of the CDR3 is TGTGCCAGCAGGAGGGACAGCTTGAACACTGAAGCTTTCTTT. The V gene is TRBV2, the J gene TRBJ1-1, with 7 bases aligning to TRBD1. V was pared by 6 bases and J by 0 bases, with 4 bases of the junction left unmatched. This CDR3 comprises 14 residues. In germline, CDR1 is SNHLY, CDR2 FYNNEI.

The rearrangement joins TRBV29-1 to TRBJ2-7, with D perhaps matching TRBD1 (6 bases). Germline loops: CDR1 SQVTM, CDR2 ANQGSEA. The CDR3 totals 11 residues. Between the trimmed V and J ends, which lost 6 bases and 2 bases, there was a span of 8 bases. In DNA, the CDR3 is TGCAGCGTAAGACAGGCCTACGAGCAGTACTTC. It yields the protein CSVRQAYEQYF.

The J gene is TRBJ1-2, the V gene TRBV29-1; TRBD1 is a possible D gene (6 bases). Germline lookup yields CDR1 SQVTM and CDR2 ANQGSEA. This CDR3 region has 14 residues. The V end was cut by 0 bases, the J end by 3 bases, with 11 bases between. CDR3 sequence: CSVEDRPGDYGYTF. The DNA for the CDR3 is TGCAGCGTTGAAGATCGCCCAGGGGACTATGGCTACACCTTC. Using reference TRBV29-1 and TRBJ1-2 for the parts outside the CDR3, the full variable domain is SAVISQKPSRDICQRGTSLTIQCQVDSQVTMMFWYRQQPGQSLTLIATANQGSEATYESGFVIDKFPISRPNLTFSTLTVSNMSPEDSSIYLCSVEDRPGDYGYTFGSGTRLTVV.

The count of this clone is one. V and J are TRBV5-1 and TRBJ2-2; TRBD1 aligns across 9 bases. With V trimmed by 2 bases and J by 6 bases, 8 bases remained unmatched. Germline V gene lookup returns CDR1 SGHRS and CDR2 YFSETQ. The CDR3 contains 16 residues. The CDR3 loop is CASSFRRDRVPGELFF. The CDR3 bases are TGCGCCAGCAGCTTCCGCCGGGACAGGGTTCCCGGGGAGCTGTTTTTT.

V and J are TRBV2 and TRBJ2-7; 7 nucleotides agree with TRBD2. Germline V gene lookup returns CDR1 SNHLY and CDR2 FYNNEI. There are 12 residues in the CDR3. Germline trimming cut 6 bases from V and 6 bases from J; bases unmatched to any gene: 5. CDR3 nucleotide sequence: TGTGCCAGCAGCCGGGGGGTAGGCGAGCAGTACTTC. Translation gives CASSRGVGEQYF. Looking up the rest from reference TRBV2 and TRBJ2-7 gives the full variable domain: EPEVTQTPSHQVTQMGQEVILRCVPISNHLYFYWYRQILGQKVEFLVSFYNNEISEKSEIFDDQFSVERPDGSNFTLKIRSTKLEDSAMYFCASSRGVGEQYFGPGTRLTVT.

The table lists this clone with a few counts. J is TRBJ1-1 and V is TRBV5-1; D perhaps matches TRBD1 (6 bases). CDR3 length: 13 amino acids. CDR1 is SGHRS, CDR2 YFSETQ, per germline. The ends were cut back, 1 base at V and 5 bases at J, with 9 bases in the middle. CDR3 region: CASSLTGWTEAFF. In DNA form, the CDR3 reads TGCGCCAGCAGCTTGACAGGGTGGACTGAAGCTTTCTTT.

Only one count was recorded for this clone. This chain uses TRBV2 with TRBJ2-7; 9 nucleotides align to TRBD1. This CDR3 is built from 14 residues. In germline, CDR1 is SNHLY, CDR2 FYNNEI. The junction had 5 bases not matched to a gene; V was cut back by 8 bases and J by 0 bases. The CDR3 DNA reads TGTGCCAGCGAACAGGGGGCTATCTCCTACGAGCAGTACTTC. Protein sequence: CASEQGAISYEQYF.

The chain couples TRBV5-6 to TRBJ1-1, with D possibly TRBD1 on 5 matching bases. Germline CDR1 and CDR2: SGHDT and YYEEEE. The CDR3 covers 14 residues. Trimming cost V 5 bases and J 4 bases, with 15 bases left between them. The CDR3 nucleotides read TGTGCCAGCAGGATGGGGGGAATTGGCACTGAAGCTTTCTTT. This encodes CASRMGGIGTEAFF.